This entry lists 20 T cell receptor beta chains sequenced from one sample in a study of CD8 T cells in Susac syndrome (dated by TCRdb to about 2019). The library was built by means of the immunoSEQ multiplex PCR assay. RNA was extracted with the RNeasy kit and 0.5 to 1 ug was reverse transcribed using random hexamers. The raw public reads went through TCRdb reprocessing: fastp at Q25, MiXCR clone calling, in-frame beta chains kept. Here each entry gathers all rows of one CDR3 protein and keeps the most common genes and DNA. Across this sample there are 170,000 or so distinct CDR3 sequences, with roughly 94% seen only once. Of the sample, about 0.1% is held by the ten largest clones. The material sequenced was CD4+ T cells from PBMCs. The receptor set was obtained from a human donor with Susac syndrome.

The chain has TRBV5-4 and TRBJ2-1, with 7 bases aligning to TRBD2. Germline assignment: CDR1 SGHNT and CDR2 YYREEE (reference sequence). With V trimmed by 2 bases and J by 9 bases, 8 bases remained unmatched. This CDR3 contains 14 residues. The CDR3 loop reads CASSFRRAGTEQFF. The CDR3 DNA is TGTGCCAGCAGCTTTCGGCGAGCGGGGACTGAGCAGTTCTTC.

This chain connects TRBV29-1 to TRBJ2-2; 7 nucleotides align to TRBD2. Germline trimming cut 5 bases from V and 4 bases from J; bases unmatched to any gene: 10. This CDR3 has 15 residues. Germline V gene lookup returns CDR1 SQVTM and CDR2 ANQGSEA. In DNA, the CDR3 is TGCAGCGTTATACTAGCGTTGGGGCCCACCGGGGAGCTGTTTTTT. Translated, it gives CSVILALGPTGELFF.

CDR3: CSAGLAGSETQYF. The CDR3 DNA sequence: TGCAGTGCTGGACTAGCGGGGAGCGAGACCCAGTACTTC. The chain uses TRBV20-1 and TRBJ2-5, with 12 bases matching TRBD2. The V gene's germline CDR1 is DFQATT and CDR2 SNEGSKA (reference sequence). Unmatched junction bases numbered 3, after V lost 5 bases and J lost 5 bases. This CDR3 has 13 residues.

In nucleotides, the CDR3 is TGTGCCAGCAAACACAGGGGGCGGACCTATGGCTACACCTTC. It yields the protein CASKHRGRTYGYTF. This chain connects TRBV27 to TRBJ1-2, with TRBD1 identical over 9 bases. V lost 7 bases, J lost 4 bases, and 7 bases stayed unmatched. The CDR3 is 14 amino acids. Germline V CDR1 and CDR2: MNHEY, SMNVEV (reference sequence).

This chain joins TRBV30 and TRBJ1-1; no firm D call. V was shortened by 0 bases and J by 3 bases, with 11 bases between the two germline ends. Germline V gives CDR1 GTSNPN, CDR2 SVGIG (reference sequence). This CDR3 is 14 amino acids long. The CDR3 region has the DNA TGTGCCTGGAGTGTCACGGGAGGAGACACTGAAGCTTTCTTT. Its protein product is CAWSVTGGDTEAFF.

The chain recombines TRBV29-1 with TRBJ1-1; D is uncertain. Germline V gene lookup returns CDR1 SQVTM and CDR2 ANQGSEA. Trimming removed 8 bases at V and 7 bases at J, with 8 bases between. The CDR3 is 9 amino acids. CDR3 region: CSPRREAFF. CDR3 in DNA: TGCAGCCCCAGGCGTGAAGCTTTCTTT.

This clonotype was recorded once. V and J are TRBV7-9 and TRBJ1-1; D remains ambiguous. V was pared by 4 bases and J by 4 bases, with 13 bases between. The CDR3 extends over 14 amino acids. CDR1 is SEHNR, CDR2 FQNEAQ, per germline (reference sequence). The CDR3 is CASSSRREATEAFF. The CDR3 nucleotides are TGTGCCAGCAGCTCCCGGAGGGAGGCCACTGAAGCTTTCTTT.

This clonotype was seen once. The chain is built from TRBV20-1 and TRBJ2-1; perhaps TRBD2 as D (6 bases). CDR1 and CDR2 (germline): DFQATT, SNEGSKA (reference sequence). The CDR3 consists of 17 residues. The V gene lost 6 bases and the J gene lost 3 bases, with 24 bases spanning the gap. CDR3 in amino acids: CSANPLVRETHYNEQFF. Here the CDR3 DNA reads TGCAGTGCCAATCCCCTCGTTCGGGAGACCCACTACAATGAGCAGTTCTTC.

This clonotype was seen just once. J is TRBJ1-2 and V is TRBV7-9; possibly TRBD1 for D (6 bases). The V gene lost 0 bases and the J gene lost 4 bases, with 15 bases spanning the gap. CDR3 length equals 16 residues. Germline lookup yields CDR1 SEHNR and CDR2 FQNEAQ (reference sequence). The CDR3 coding sequence is TGTGCCAGCAGCTTAGCGGGGACACCAAGGAGCTATGGCTACACCTTC. Amino acids: CASSLAGTPRSYGYTF.

V and J are TRBV6-1 and TRBJ1-5, with D possibly matching TRBD1 (5 bases). CDR3 length: 13 amino acids. Trimming shortened V by 10 bases and J by 5 bases, and 15 bases separated the two germline ends. CDR1 and CDR2 from the germline V gene are MNHNS and SASEGT. The CDR3 region is CAIEKGEHQPQHF. The CDR3 bases are TGTGCCATAGAAAAAGGGGAGCATCAGCCCCAGCATTTT.

V usage is TRBV27 and J usage is TRBJ1-2; 8 bases line up with TRBD1. The CDR3 has 13 amino acids. Germline V gene data show CDR1 as MNHEY and CDR2 as SMNVEV (reference sequence). V was clipped by 6 bases and J by 2 bases; unmatched bases: 2. CDR3 residues: CASRTGGNYGYTF. CDR3 coding DNA: TGTGCCAGCAGAACAGGGGGGAACTATGGCTACACCTTC.

The CDR3 reads CASSYYQGDGEKLFF. The DNA for the CDR3 is TGTGCCAGCAGTTACTATCAGGGGGATGGTGAAAAACTGTTTTTT. This chain joins TRBV6-6 and TRBJ1-4, with 7 bases identical to TRBD1. This CDR3 has 15 amino acids. Trimming took 1 base from V and 7 from J; bases not matched to a gene: 6. The germline gives CDR1 MNHNY, CDR2 SVGAGI (reference sequence).

J is TRBJ2-7 and V is TRBV7-9, with D possibly being TRBD1 (6 bases). In germline, CDR1 is SEHNR, CDR2 FQNEAQ (reference sequence). This CDR3 has 14 amino acids. V lost 5 bases, J lost 6 bases, and 17 bases lay in between. The CDR3 spells CASSPRQAGREQYF. CDR3 coding DNA: TGTGCCAGCAGCCCCCGACAGGCTGGACGCGAGCAGTACTTC.

This clonotype was recorded once. This rearrangement joins TRBV7-3 to TRBJ2-1, with 8 bases lining up with TRBD1. Trimming removed 3 bases from V and 10 bases from J; junction bases left unmatched: 8. CDR1 and CDR2 (germline): SGHTA, FQGTGA. The CDR3 consists of 14 residues. CDR3 sequence (DNA): TGTGCCAGCAGCTTGAGGCAGGGGGCTTCGGAGCAGTTCTTC. Translation gives CASSLRQGASEQFF.

The chain has TRBV11-2 and TRBJ2-6, with a weak D call TRBD1 (6 bases). Trimming pared 4 bases from V and 2 bases from J, leaving 12 bases between. Germline values: CDR1 SGHAT, CDR2 FQNNGV. The CDR3 consists of 16 residues. Here the CDR3 DNA reads TGTGCCAGCAGCTCGGCCTACAGGGCTGGGGCCAACGTCCTGACTTTC. Its translation: CASSSAYRAGANVLTF.

The chain recombines TRBV11-2 with TRBJ2-7, with 10 bases fitting TRBD2. V shed 4 bases and J 4 bases; nucleotides not matched to a gene: 7. The CDR3 is 15 amino acids. Germline CDR1 SGHAT, CDR2 FQNNGV. CDR3 amino acids: CASSSLAGGSYEQYF. CDR3 nucleotide sequence: TGTGCCAGCAGCTCCTTAGCGGGAGGTAGTTACGAGCAGTACTTC.

The rearrangement links TRBV5-1 to TRBJ2-1; 8 bases line up with TRBD2. This CDR3 contains 15 residues. CDR1 SGHRS and CDR2 YFSETQ come from the germline V gene. After removal of 2 bases from V and 0 bases from J, the junction contained 1 base not matched to a gene. CDR3 region: CASSFSGISYNEQFF. The CDR3 DNA follows: TGCGCCAGCAGCTTTAGCGGGATCTCCTACAATGAGCAGTTCTTC.

The chain employs TRBV5-1 and TRBJ1-1; D possibly corresponds to TRBD1 (5 bases). The germline V and J ends were trimmed by 0 bases and 1 base, with 10 bases remaining between them. The CDR3 covers 15 residues. Germline lookup yields CDR1 SGHRS and CDR2 YFSETQ. The CDR3 loop reads CASSLGVTENTEAFF. CDR3 DNA sequence: TGCGCCAGCAGCTTGGGAGTGACAGAGAACACTGAAGCTTTCTTT.

The rearrangement joins TRBV5-1 to TRBJ2-6; possibly TRBD1 or TRBD2 for D (5 bases each). Germline assignment: CDR1 SGHRS and CDR2 YFSETQ. The CDR3 totals 17 residues. V shed 1 base and J shed 3 bases, with 14 bases lying between them. The CDR3 loop reads CASSLYGADFGANVLTF. CDR3 coding DNA: TGCGCCAGCAGCTTGTACGGGGCTGACTTTGGGGCCAACGTCCTGACTTTC.

The chain is built from TRBV29-1 and TRBJ1-2; D not resolved. This CDR3 comprises 13 residues. The V end was cut by 1 base, the J end by 4 bases, with 10 bases between. Looked up from germline, CDR1 is SQVTM and CDR2 is ANQGSEA. CDR3 sequence reads: CSVEGTGPYGYTF. DNA of the CDR3: TGCAGCGTTGAAGGCACTGGGCCCTATGGCTACACCTTC.